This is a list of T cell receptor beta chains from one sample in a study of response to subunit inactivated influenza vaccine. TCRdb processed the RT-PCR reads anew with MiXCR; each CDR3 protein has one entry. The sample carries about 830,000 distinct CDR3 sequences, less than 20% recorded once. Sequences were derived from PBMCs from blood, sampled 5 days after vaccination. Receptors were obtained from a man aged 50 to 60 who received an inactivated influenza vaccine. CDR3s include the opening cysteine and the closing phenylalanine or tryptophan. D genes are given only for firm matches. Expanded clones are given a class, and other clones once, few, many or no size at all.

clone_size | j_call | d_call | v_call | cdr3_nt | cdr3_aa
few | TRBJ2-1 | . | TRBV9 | TGTGCCAGCAGCGCCCCGAGTCGAGCTCATGAGCAGTTCTTC | CASSAPSRAHEQFF
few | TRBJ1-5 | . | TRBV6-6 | TGTGCCAGCAGTTACCTCGTCATACAGCCCCAGCATTTT | CASSYLVIQPQHF
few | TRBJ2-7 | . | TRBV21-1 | TGTGCCAGCAGCAAAGCGCAGCGGGGTACCTACGAGCAGTACTTC | CASSKAQRGTYEQYF
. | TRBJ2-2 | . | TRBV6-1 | TGTGCCACCCTCCCCCTGGCTAAGGTTAACACCGGGGAGCTGTTTTTT | CATLPLAKVNTGELFF
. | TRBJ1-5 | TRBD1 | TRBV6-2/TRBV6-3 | TGTGCCAGCAGTTACTCCATGGACAGGGGGTATTCGGGCAATCAGCCCCAGCATTTT | CASSYSMDRGYSGNQPQHF
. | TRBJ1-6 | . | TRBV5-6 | TGTGCCAGCAGCTTGGGTGGGGCTTTGTTTTCACCCCTCCACTTT | CASSLGGALFSPLHF
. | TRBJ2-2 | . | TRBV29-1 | TGCAGCGGATGCAGGGCCACCGGGGAGCTGTTTTTT | CSGCRATGELFF
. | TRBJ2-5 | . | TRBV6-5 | TGTGCCAGCAGTTATATTATCGGGGAGGAGACCCAGTACTTC | CASSYIIGEETQYF
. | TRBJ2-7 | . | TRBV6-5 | TGTGCCAGCAGTTACCAAGAGAGCTCCTACGAGCAGTACTTC | CASSYQESSYEQYF
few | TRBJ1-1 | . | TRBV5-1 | TGCGCCAGCAGCTTGACGACAGGTGGAGTCACTGAAGCTTTCTTT | CASSLTTGGVTEAFF
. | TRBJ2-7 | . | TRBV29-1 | TGCAGCGTTGAAGGGGCTGGGGGCATCACCTACGAGCAGTACTTC | CSVEGAGGITYEQYF